These 26 T cell receptor beta chains were sequenced from one sample in a study of tumor and adjacent non-tumor tissue in lung cancer. A modified ARM-PCR protocol with three rounds of nested PCR amplified TCRbeta. Via MiXCR, TCRdb re-called the multiplex PCR reads, giving one row per CDR3 protein. This table has approximately 76,000 distinct CDR3 sequences, around 70% appearing once. This sample's RNA came from whole unsorted tissue. The sample consisted of lung tumor tissue. These receptors were taken from a woman between 65 and 79 years old with non-small cell lung cancer.

About this clonotype itself: The junction differs from germline at one of its ends, possibly a read error. The chain carries TRBV7-8 and TRBJ1-6; D is ambiguous. There are 15 residues in the CDR3. Germline CDR1 reads SGHVS; CDR2 reads FQNEAQ. The CDR3 nucleotides are TGTGCCAGCTCGGCGGGGAGCTCCTATAATTTACCCCTCCACTTT. Translated: CASSAGSSYNLPLHF.

As regards this clonotype: A much larger clonotype is one base distant, so this may be a read error. The V call is TRBV5-1, the J call TRBJ2-7; 11 bases align to TRBD2. The CDR3 is 16 residues long. Germline V CDR1 and CDR2: SGHRS, YFSETQ. Trimming took 4 bases from V and 4 from J; bases not matched to a gene: 10. CDR3 DNA: TGCGCCAGCAGCCCACGACTAGCGGGGAGGTTATACGAGCAGTACTTC. As protein: CASSPRLAGRLYEQYF.

With respect to this clonotype: At one end the junction does not follow the germline gene, possibly because of a read error. The chain carries TRBV6-6 and TRBJ1-1; D is perhaps TRBD1 (5 bases). The CDR3 consists of 16 residues. Germline V gives CDR1 MNHNY, CDR2 SVGAGI (reference sequence). The CDR3 DNA sequence: TGTGCCAGTAGTTACTCGAGGTTGGGACGTGGCACTGAAGCTTTCTTT. Protein product: CASSYSRLGRGTEAFF.

Turning to this clonotype: An end of the junction differs from the germline gene, which may be a read error. This chain joins TRBV12-3 or TRBV12-4 and TRBJ1-2; TRBD1 matches at 11 bases. The CDR3 spans 14 residues. CDR3 DNA: TGTGCCAGCAGTTGGACAGGGGGCGCCTATGGCTACCCCTTC. Translation: CASSWTGGAYGYPF.

With respect to this clonotype: A much larger clonotype is one base distant, so this may be a read error. The chain uses TRBV28 and TRBJ2-3; D not resolved. Germline loops: CDR1 MDHEN, CDR2 SYDVKM. This CDR3 has 13 amino acids. This chain's CDR3 is CASSLNGPATQCF. The DNA of the CDR3 is TGTGCCAGCAGTTTAAATGGCCCAGCTACGCAGTGTTTT.

The chain has TRBV7-9 and TRBJ2-1; D is ambiguous. The germline gives CDR1 SEHNR, CDR2 FQNEAQ (reference sequence). V lost 7 bases and J 10 bases, leaving 14 bases between the germline ends. The CDR3 covers 12 residues. DNA for the CDR3: TGTGCCAGCAACTGGGGTGTGCGAGAGCAGTTCTTC. Encoded protein: CASNWGVREQFF.

This clonotype was recorded at least ten times. This chain connects TRBV28 to TRBJ1-5; the match to TRBD1 covers 10 bases. V shed 2 bases and J 1 base; nucleotides not matched to a gene: 14. The germline gives CDR1 MDHEN, CDR2 SYDVKM. The CDR3 sequence is 20 residues long. The DNA for the CDR3 is TGTGCCAGCAGTTTAGCGGGACTGACAGGGGGCGGAAAGAGCAATCAGCCCCAGCATTTT. Residues: CASSLAGLTGGGKSNQPQHF.

The count of this clonotype is one. V gene TRBV10-3 combines with J gene TRBJ1-1; D uncertain. There are 13 residues in the CDR3. From germline, CDR1 is ENHRY and CDR2 SYGVKD. V lost 10 bases, J lost 0 bases, and 12 bases lay in between. CDR3 bases: TGTGCCAAATCGATAGGAGTGAACACTGAAGCTTTCTTT. Protein product: CAKSIGVNTEAFF.

This clonotype was found a few times. V usage is TRBV5-1 and J usage is TRBJ2-1; tentative D call: TRBD1 (8 bases). The CDR3 is made up of 16 amino acids. V shed 4 bases and J shed 5 bases, with 19 bases lying between them. Germline lookup yields CDR1 SGHRS and CDR2 YFSETQ. The CDR3 is CASSPGDRGGDNEQFF. CDR3 nucleotide sequence: TGCGCCAGCAGCCCTGGAGACAGGGGAGGGGACAATGAGCAGTTCTTC.

Turning to this clonotype: One end of the junction fails to match germline, which may point to a read error. V usage is TRBV20-1 and J usage is TRBJ2-7; D tentatively reads TRBD1 or TRBD2 (5 bases each). This CDR3 contains 14 residues. Germline-derived CDR1 and CDR2 are DFQATT and SNEGSKA (reference sequence). The CDR3 region has the DNA TGCAGTACTAGTCTTTCAGAGGGGTCCTACGAGCAGTACTTC. Translation gives CSTSLSEGSYEQYF.

This clonotype has more than one count but fewer than ten. A read error may be the cause here, since a much bigger clone is one base away. The CDR3 DNA sequence: TGTGCCAAATCGACAGGATTGAACACTGAAGCTCTCTTT. This gives the protein CAKSTGLNTEALF. V is TRBV10-3 and J is TRBJ1-1; D is possibly TRBD1 (6 bases). The CDR3 covers 13 residues. CDR1 ENHRY and CDR2 SYGVKD come from the germline V gene.

As concerns this clonotype: A read error may account for a junction end that differs from germline. The chain uses TRBV6-5 and TRBJ1-3; D remains ambiguous. Germline CDR1 and CDR2: MNHEY and SVGAGI. The CDR3 covers 15 residues. CDR3 region: CANSYPYGLGNTIYF. CDR3 coding DNA: TGTGCCAACAGTTACCCATACGGTCTCGGAAACACCATATATTTT.

This clonotype was seen a few times. A much larger clone lies one base from this, so it may be a read error. This chain links TRBV6-1 with TRBJ2-2; TRBD1 matches at 7 bases. The length of the CDR3 is 14 residues. V trimming: 8 bases; J trimming: 8 bases; junction bases outside the gene matches: 11. CDR1 is MNHNS and CDR2 is SASEGT in the germline V gene. The DNA of the CDR3 is TGTGCCAGCGAGGACAGGAGTATTCGAGGGGAGCTGTTTTTT. Translation: CASEDRSIRGELFF.

This rearrangement joins TRBV20-1 to TRBJ2-1; 8 nucleotides agree with TRBD2. With 3 bases clipped from V and 5 bases from J, the junction kept 15 bases outside the gene matches. Germline V lookup: CDR1 DFQATT, CDR2 SNEGSKA (reference sequence). CDR3 size: 17 residues. CDR3 loop: CSASARWTALADNEQFF. The DNA of the CDR3 is TGCAGTGCTAGTGCACGCTGGACGGCACTAGCGGACAATGAGCAGTTCTTC.

For this clonotype: Given a much more abundant clone one base away, this may be a read error. The chain employs TRBV7-9 and TRBJ1-2; no clear D. Trimming shortened V by 5 bases and J by 0 bases, and 7 bases separated the two germline ends. CDR1 is SEHNR, CDR2 FQNEAQ, per germline (reference sequence). This CDR3 is built from 13 residues. The CDR3 region has the DNA TGTGCCAGCAGCCCGACTACTAACTATGGCTACACCTTC. It encodes CASSPTTNYGYTF. The entire variable domain, with the rest obtained from reference TRBV7-9 and TRBJ1-2, is as follows: DTGVSQNPRHKITKRGQNVTFRCDPISEHNRLYWYRQTLGQGPEFLTYFQNEAQLEKSRLLSDRFSAERPKGSFSTLEIQRTEQGDSAMYLCASSPTTNYGYTFGSGTRLTVV.

Remarks on this clonotype: The germline gene is not matched at one end of the junction; a read error may be the cause. The chain employs TRBV29-1 and TRBJ2-5; TRBD2 might be the D (6 bases). The CDR3 has 13 amino acids. Germline CDR1 SQVTM, CDR2 ANQGSEA. CDR3 DNA sequence: TGCAGGGTTGGGCTACTAGCAAGGGAGACCCAGTACTTC. Translation gives CRVGLLARETQYF.

A remark on this clonotype: One junction end does not reproduce the germline sequence, and a read error may be involved. V and J are TRBV6-5 and TRBJ2-5; D may correspond to TRBD1 or TRBD2 (6 bases each). This CDR3 has 16 amino acids. Germline loops: CDR1 MNHEY, CDR2 SVGAGI. CDR3 sequence reads: CASTYSHVEGEETQYF. The CDR3 DNA is TGTGCCAGCACTTACTCGCATGTGGAGGGGGAAGAGACCCAGTACTTC.

DNA of the CDR3: TGCAGTGCTGGCGGAGAAGAGACCCAGTACTTC. It is translated as CSAGGEETQYF. This rearrangement joins TRBV20-1 to TRBJ2-5; D uncertain. The germline V gene encodes CDR1 DFQATT and CDR2 SNEGSKA (reference sequence). This CDR3 spans 11 amino acids. V lost 5 bases to trimming and J lost 3 bases, with 7 bases between them.

Turning to this clonotype: Mismatch with germline at one junction end may stem from a read error. This chain uses TRBV11-1 with TRBJ2-1; D remains unclear. The CDR3 has 13 amino acids. From germline, CDR1 is SGHAT and CDR2 FQDESV (reference sequence). Here the CDR3 reads CTSSYLSPGERFF. CDR3 DNA: TGTACCAGCAGTTACCTTTCCCCGGGTGAGCGGTTCTTC.

For this clonotype: The junction and the germline gene differ at one end; a read error may be behind it. The chain joins TRBV24-1 to TRBJ2-7; 9 positions agree with TRBD1. The V gene's germline CDR1 is KGHDR and CDR2 SFDVKD. The CDR3 has 15 amino acids. The CDR3 sequence is CATSEAGTGPHEHYF. In nucleotides, the CDR3 is TGTGCCACCAGTGAGGCCGGGACAGGGCCCCACGAGCATTACTTC.

Sample share makes this clonotype medium-sized. The chain combines TRBV4-1 with TRBJ1-2; D is perhaps TRBD1 (5 bases). CDR3 length equals 14 residues. Germline V lookup: CDR1 MGHRA, CDR2 YSYEKL. V lost 0 bases, J lost 8 bases, and 13 bases lay in between. The CDR3 bases are TGCGCCAGCAGCCAAGAACCCCAGGGTGGGGGCTACACCTTC. Protein product: CASSQEPQGGGYTF.

J is TRBJ2-2 and V is TRBV6-5; D gene ambiguous. Germline V CDR1 and CDR2: MNHEY, SVGAGI. This CDR3 comprises 19 residues. With 6 bases removed from V and 4 bases from J, the gap between germline ends came to 27 bases. The CDR3 loop is CASRPLPVGTFGPTGELFF. The DNA for the CDR3 is TGTGCCAGCAGACCCCTCCCGGTAGGCACATTTGGTCCCACCGGGGAGCTGTTTTTT.

Turning to this clonotype: The junction does not match germline at one end; this may be a read error. The chain has TRBV12-3 or TRBV12-4 and TRBJ2-5, with D possibly being TRBD2 (6 bases). CDR3 size: 14 residues. The DNA for the CDR3 is TGTGCCAGCAGTTTGGGGGGAAATGGAGAGACCCAATACTTC. Protein: CASSLGGNGETQYF.

The rearrangement links TRBV11-1 to TRBJ2-1; the D is unclear. V lost 5 bases to trimming and J lost 11 bases, with 13 bases between them. Germline CDR1 and CDR2: SGHAT and FQDESV (reference sequence). The CDR3 sequence is 12 residues long. The CDR3 protein is CASSPQVDQQFF. The CDR3 coding sequence is TGTGCCAGCAGCCCCCAGGTCGATCAGCAGTTCTTC.

To note about this clonotype: One end of the junction is discordant with germline, which a read error may explain. The chain has TRBV29-1 and TRBJ2-3; 7 bases fit TRBD2. Germline V lookup: CDR1 SQVTM, CDR2 ANQGSEA. The CDR3 runs 14 residues. Written as DNA, the CDR3 is TGCAGCGTTGTACCGGCGGGGGTCCCAGATATGCAGTATTTT. The encoded protein is CSVVPAGVPDMQYF.

Points on this clonotype: One junction end does not reproduce the germline sequence, and a read error may be involved. This chain uses TRBV6-1 with TRBJ2-2; D tentatively fits TRBD1 or TRBD2 (5 bases each). This CDR3 spans 14 amino acids. The germline CDR1 and CDR2 sequences are MNHNS and SASEGT. The CDR3 loop is CACSLQANTGELLF. CDR3 in DNA: TGTGCCTGCAGTTTACAGGCGAACACCGGGGAGCTGCTTTTT.